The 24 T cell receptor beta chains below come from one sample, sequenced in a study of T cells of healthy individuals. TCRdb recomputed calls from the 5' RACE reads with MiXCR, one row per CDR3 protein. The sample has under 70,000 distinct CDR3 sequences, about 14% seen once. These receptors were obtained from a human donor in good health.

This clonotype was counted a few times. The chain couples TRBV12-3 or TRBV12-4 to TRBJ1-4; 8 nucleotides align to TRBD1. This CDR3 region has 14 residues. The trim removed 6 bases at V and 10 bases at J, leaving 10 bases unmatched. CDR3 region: CASSPRTGPGKLFF. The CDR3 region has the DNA TGTGCCAGCAGCCCGAGGACAGGGCCAGGAAAACTGTTTTTT.

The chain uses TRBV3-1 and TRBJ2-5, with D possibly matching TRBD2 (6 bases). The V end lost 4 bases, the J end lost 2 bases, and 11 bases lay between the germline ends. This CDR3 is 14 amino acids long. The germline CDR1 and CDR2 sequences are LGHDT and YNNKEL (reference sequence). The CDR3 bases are TGTGCCAGCAGCCCCGCTAGCGAACAAGAGACCCAGTACTTC. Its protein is CASSPASEQETQYF.

CDR3 sequence reads: CASSVGGRAADTQYF. The CDR3 DNA follows: TGTGCCAGCAGCGTAGGCGGGAGGGCTGCAGATACGCAGTATTTT. The chain recombines TRBV9 with TRBJ2-3; 9 nucleotides match TRBD2. The V and J ends lost 0 bases and 4 bases, in that order; junction bases with no gene match: 3. This CDR3 is built from 15 residues. CDR1 and CDR2 from the germline V gene are SGDLS and YYNGEE.

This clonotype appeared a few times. In nucleotides, the CDR3 is TGTGCCAGCAGAAGGGACGTCACTGAAGCTTTCTTT. Its translation: CASRRDVTEAFF. This chain joins TRBV25-1 and TRBJ1-1, with a weak D call TRBD1 (5 bases). CDR3 length: 12 residues. Germline V gene lookup returns CDR1 MGHDK and CDR2 SYGVNS. V lost 6 bases and J lost 4, with 9 bases in between.

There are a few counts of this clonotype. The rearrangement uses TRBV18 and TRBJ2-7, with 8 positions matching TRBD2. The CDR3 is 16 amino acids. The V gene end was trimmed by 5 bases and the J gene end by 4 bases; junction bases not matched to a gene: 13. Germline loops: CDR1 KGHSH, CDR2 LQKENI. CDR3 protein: CASSASGGVSLYEQYF. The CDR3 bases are TGTGCCAGCTCAGCCAGCGGGGGAGTTAGCTTGTACGAGCAGTACTTC.

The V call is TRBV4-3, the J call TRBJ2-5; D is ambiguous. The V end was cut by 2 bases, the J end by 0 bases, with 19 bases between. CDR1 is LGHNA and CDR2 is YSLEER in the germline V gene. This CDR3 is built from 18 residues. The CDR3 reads CASSQSPAEPSYQETQYF. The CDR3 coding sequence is TGCGCCAGCAGCCAATCCCCAGCAGAGCCTTCCTACCAAGAGACCCAGTACTTC.

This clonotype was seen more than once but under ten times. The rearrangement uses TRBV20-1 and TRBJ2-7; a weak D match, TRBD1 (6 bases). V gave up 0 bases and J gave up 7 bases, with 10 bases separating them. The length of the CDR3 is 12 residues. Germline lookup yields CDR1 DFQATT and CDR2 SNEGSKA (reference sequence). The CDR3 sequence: CSARDTGWEQYF. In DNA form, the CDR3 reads TGCAGTGCTAGAGATACAGGGTGGGAGCAGTACTTC.

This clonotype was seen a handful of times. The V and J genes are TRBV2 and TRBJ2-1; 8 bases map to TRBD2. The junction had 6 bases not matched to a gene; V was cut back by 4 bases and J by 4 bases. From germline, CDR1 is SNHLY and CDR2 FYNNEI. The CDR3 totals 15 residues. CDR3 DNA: TGTGCCAGCAGTGCCCGGCGGGGGGTTTACAATGAGCAGTTCTTC. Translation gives CASSARRGVYNEQFF.

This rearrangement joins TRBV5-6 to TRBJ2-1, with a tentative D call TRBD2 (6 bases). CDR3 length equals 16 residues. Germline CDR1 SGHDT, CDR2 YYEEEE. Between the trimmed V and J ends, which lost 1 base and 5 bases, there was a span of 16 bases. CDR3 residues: CASSLPGLDWNNEQFF. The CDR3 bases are TGTGCCAGCAGCTTGCCGGGACTGGATTGGAACAATGAGCAGTTCTTC.

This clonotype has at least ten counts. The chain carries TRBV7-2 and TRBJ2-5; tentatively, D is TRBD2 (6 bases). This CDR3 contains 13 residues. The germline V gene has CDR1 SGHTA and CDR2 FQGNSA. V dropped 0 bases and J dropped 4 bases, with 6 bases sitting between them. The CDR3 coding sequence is TGTGCCAGCAGCTTAGCGGGGGGAGAGACCCAGTACTTC. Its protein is CASSLAGGETQYF.

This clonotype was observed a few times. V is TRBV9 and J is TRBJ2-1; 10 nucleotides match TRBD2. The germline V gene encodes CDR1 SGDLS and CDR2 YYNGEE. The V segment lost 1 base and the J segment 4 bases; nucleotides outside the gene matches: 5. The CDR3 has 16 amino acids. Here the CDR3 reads CASSVLGSGRYNEQFF. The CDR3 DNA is TGTGCCAGCAGCGTATTAGGTAGCGGGAGGTACAATGAGCAGTTCTTC.

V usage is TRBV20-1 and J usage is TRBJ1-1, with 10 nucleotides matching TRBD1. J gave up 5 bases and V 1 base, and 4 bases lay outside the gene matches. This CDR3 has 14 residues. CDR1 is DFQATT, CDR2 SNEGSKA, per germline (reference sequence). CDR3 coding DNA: TGCAGTGCTAGAGTAGGGGGACAGGGGACTGAAGCTTTCTTT. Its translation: CSARVGGQGTEAFF.

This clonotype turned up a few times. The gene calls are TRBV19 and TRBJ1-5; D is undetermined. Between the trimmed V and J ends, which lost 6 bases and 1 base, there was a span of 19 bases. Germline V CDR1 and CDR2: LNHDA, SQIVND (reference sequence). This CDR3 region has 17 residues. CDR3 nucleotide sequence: TGTGCCAGTAGGACTAAATACAGCCAGGCCAGCAATCAGCCCCAGCATTTT. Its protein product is CASRTKYSQASNQPQHF.

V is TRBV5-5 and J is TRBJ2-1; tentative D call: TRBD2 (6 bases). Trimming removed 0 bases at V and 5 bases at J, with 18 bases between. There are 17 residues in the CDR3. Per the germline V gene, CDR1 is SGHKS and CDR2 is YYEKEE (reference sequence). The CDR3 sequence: CASSLELRDWRNNEQFF. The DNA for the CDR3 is TGTGCCAGCAGCTTGGAACTCCGGGACTGGCGAAACAATGAGCAGTTCTTC.

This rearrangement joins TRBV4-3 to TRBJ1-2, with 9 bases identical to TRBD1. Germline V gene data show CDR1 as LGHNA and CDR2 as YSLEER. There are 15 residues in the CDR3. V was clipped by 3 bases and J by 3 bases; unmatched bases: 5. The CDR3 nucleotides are TGCGCCAGCAGCCAGAGCCGGGACAGGGACTATGGCTACACCTTC. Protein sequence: CASSQSRDRDYGYTF.

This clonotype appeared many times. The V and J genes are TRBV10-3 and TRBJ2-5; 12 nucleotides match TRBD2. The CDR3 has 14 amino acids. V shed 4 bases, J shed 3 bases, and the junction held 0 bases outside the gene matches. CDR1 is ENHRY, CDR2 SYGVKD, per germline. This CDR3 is CAISGTSGKETQYF. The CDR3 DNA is TGTGCCATCAGTGGGACTAGCGGGAAAGAGACCCAGTACTTC.

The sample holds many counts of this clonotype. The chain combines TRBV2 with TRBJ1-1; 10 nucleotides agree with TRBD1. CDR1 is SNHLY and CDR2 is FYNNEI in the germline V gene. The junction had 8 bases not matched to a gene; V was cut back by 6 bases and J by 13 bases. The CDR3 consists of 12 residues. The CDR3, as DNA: TGTGCCAGCAGCGGTCAAAGGACAGGGGGTTTCTTT. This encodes CASSGQRTGGFF.

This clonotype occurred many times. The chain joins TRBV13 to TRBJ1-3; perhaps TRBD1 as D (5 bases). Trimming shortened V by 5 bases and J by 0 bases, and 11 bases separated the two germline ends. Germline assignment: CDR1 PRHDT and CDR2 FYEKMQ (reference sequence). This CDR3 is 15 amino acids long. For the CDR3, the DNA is TGTGCCAGCAGCATCGACAGAAACTCTGGAAACACCATATATTTT. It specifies CASSIDRNSGNTIYF. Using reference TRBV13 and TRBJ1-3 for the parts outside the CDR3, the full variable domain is AAGVIQSPRHLIKEKRETATLKCYPIPRHDTVYWYQQGPGQDPQFLISFYEKMQSDKGSIPDRFSAQQFSDYHSELNMSSLELGDSALYFCASSIDRNSGNTIYFGEGSWLTVV.

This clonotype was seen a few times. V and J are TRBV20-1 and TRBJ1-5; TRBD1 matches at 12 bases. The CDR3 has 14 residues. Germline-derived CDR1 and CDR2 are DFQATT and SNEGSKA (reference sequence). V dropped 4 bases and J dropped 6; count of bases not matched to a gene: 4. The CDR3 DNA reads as TGCAGTGCTATGGGACAGGGGGCCGGTCAGCCCCAGCATTTT. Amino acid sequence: CSAMGQGAGQPQHF.

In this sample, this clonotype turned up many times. The CDR3 DNA reads TGCAGTGCAGAGGCCCTAGCGGGAATCTACAATGAGCAGTTCTTC. It encodes CSAEALAGIYNEQFF. The chain is built from TRBV20-1 and TRBJ2-1, with 9 bases fitting TRBD2. V lost 6 bases to trimming and J lost 3 bases; unmatched junction nucleotides: 9. The CDR3 has 15 amino acids. CDR1 DFQATT and CDR2 SNEGSKA come from the germline V gene (reference sequence).

The chain's CDR3 is CARGHGGRPQHF. The CDR3 region has the DNA TGTGCCAGAGGACACGGCGGTCGGCCCCAGCATTTT. The chain carries TRBV2 and TRBJ1-5, with a weak D call TRBD1 (5 bases). Trimming stripped 9 bases from V and 9 bases from J, with 15 bases between. The CDR3 runs 12 residues. The germline CDR1 and CDR2 sequences are SNHLY and FYNNEI.

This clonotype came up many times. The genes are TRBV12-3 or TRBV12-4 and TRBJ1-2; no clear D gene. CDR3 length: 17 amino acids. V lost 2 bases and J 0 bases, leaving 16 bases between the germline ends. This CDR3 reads CASSLRSLVSSNYGYTF. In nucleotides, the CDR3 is TGTGCCAGCAGTTTAAGATCCCTGGTCTCGTCTAACTATGGCTACACCTTC.

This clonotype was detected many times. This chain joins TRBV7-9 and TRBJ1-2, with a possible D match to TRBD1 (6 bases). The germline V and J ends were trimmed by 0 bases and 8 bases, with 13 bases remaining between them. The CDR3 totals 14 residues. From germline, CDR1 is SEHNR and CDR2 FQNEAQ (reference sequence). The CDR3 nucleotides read TGTGCCAGCAGCTTAGCGACGACACAGGGAGGCTACACCTTC. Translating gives CASSLATTQGGYTF.

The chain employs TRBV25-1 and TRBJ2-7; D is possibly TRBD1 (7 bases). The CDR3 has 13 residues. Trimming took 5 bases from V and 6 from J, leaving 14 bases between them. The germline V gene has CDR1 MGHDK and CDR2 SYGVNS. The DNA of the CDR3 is TGTGCCAGCAGTAAACAGGGGACTCGCGAGCAGTACTTC. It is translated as CASSKQGTREQYF.